This T cell receptor beta chain appears in the sequencing data of a study of cytomegalovirus exposure and HLA in healthy donors. Of note for this clone: Its matching antigen is unknown. The junction does not match germline at one end; this may be a read error.

The PCR had 60 Vbeta and 13 Jbeta primers. Libraries were prepared by immunoSEQ multiplex PCR; TCRdb keeps only in-frame clonotypes and omits some of them. The sample consists of around 150,000 clones, around 83% of them appearing once. CDR1 and CDR2 (germline): SQVTM, ANQGSEA. This CDR3 comprises 13 residues. Notes on the study in general: Association of a missense DCLRE1C variant with TCR beta V- and J-gene trimming was reported in a later analysis. With further analysis later on, most CMV-associated TCR beta chains appeared HLA-restricted. CMV serostatus was the only recorded immune exposure for donors. Some V segments, TRBV6-2 and TRBV6-3 among them, were indistinguishable and were therefore excluded.

This rearrangement joins TRBV29-1 to TRBJ1-2; 7 nucleotides agree with TRBD1. The source material was PBMCs. The sequence was obtained from a man between 18 and 35 years old in good health and CMV-seropositive. The CDR3 DNA sequence: TGCAGCGTCGAAGGGGCGAGACAGGGCGGCTACACCTTC. Its protein product is CSVEGARQGGYTF.